This T cell receptor (beta chain) was identified in a study of blood T cell repertoires in COVID-19. The table came from immunoSEQ multiplex PCR; TCRdb's copy has only in-frame clones and leaves some out. This sample yields roughly 380,000 clones, of which 70% to 90% are seen a single time; roughly 1.4% belongs to the top ten. V shed 5 bases, J shed 0 bases, and the junction held 6 bases outside the gene matches. Germline V lookup: CDR1 SGHTA, CDR2 FQGNSA. CDR3 length: 16 amino acids. The J gene is TRBJ2-1, the V gene TRBV7-2, with TRBD1 matching 8 bases. The receptor was derived from a woman aged 40 to 55 with COVID-19, enrolled during active disease. Sequencing was performed on peripheral blood. The CDR3 here is CASSPAGGNSYNEQFF. The DNA of the CDR3 is TGTGCCAGCAGCCCCGCAGGGGGCAACTCCTACAATGAGCAGTTCTTC.